This is a list of T cell receptor beta chains from one sample in a study of CD8 T cells in ankylosing spondylitis. TCRdb re-called the 5' RACE reads through MiXCR, storing one row per CDR3 protein. The data show about 500,000 distinct CDR3 sequences, 5.3% seen once. Source material: blood, either unsorted or a sorted T cell fraction (not recorded which). These receptors were taken from a male donor with ankylosing spondylitis. CDR3s include the opening cysteine and the closing phenylalanine or tryptophan. Fields, in order: D gene, V gene, clone size, J gene, CDR3 protein, CDR3 DNA. A D gene is named only where the DNA matches it firmly. Some rows have no size entry. The others give once, few or many, or a class for an expanded clone.

>NA|TRBV11-1|many|TRBJ2-5
CASSLGTLEAKTQYF
TGTGCCAGCAGCTTAGGGACACTCGAAGCAAAGACCCAGTACTTC
>NA|TRBV5-8|many|TRBJ1-5
CASSLRGMRVGQPQHF
TGTGCCAGCAGCTTACGGGGGATGAGGGTCGGTCAGCCCCAGCATTTT
>TRBD2|TRBV11-2|few|TRBJ2-7
CASSLRRTSGRAGYEQYF
TGTGCCAGCAGCCTCCGCCGGACTAGCGGGAGGGCAGGCTACGAGCAGTACTTC
>NA|TRBV7-9|many|TRBJ1-2
CASSPVGVYGYTF
TGTGCCAGCAGCCCAGTGGGGGTTTATGGCTACACCTTC
>NA|TRBV5-1|many|TRBJ1-2
CASSFTNDYGYTF
TGCGCCAGCAGTTTCACAAACGACTATGGCTACACCTTC
>TRBD1|TRBV7-2|many|TRBJ1-2
CASSPRGQGAQGYTF
TGTGCCAGCAGCCCTAGGGGACAGGGGGCGCAAGGCTACACCTTC
>NA|TRBV6-5|many|TRBJ2-7
CASSYSRGGYEQYF
TGTGCCAGCAGTTACTCCCGTGGAGGGTACGAGCAGTACTTC
>NA|TRBV4-3|many|TRBJ2-1
CASSRVDWFYNEQFF
TGCGCCAGCAGCCGAGTGGACTGGTTCTACAATGAGCAGTTCTTC
>NA|TRBV12-3/TRBV12-4|many|TRBJ1-5
CASSARGISNQPQHF
TGTGCCAGCAGTGCCAGGGGAATTAGCAATCAGCCCCAGCATTTT
>NA|TRBV7-9|many|TRBJ2-7
CASSPSEPPTKQYF
TGTGCCAGCAGCCCGAGCGAGCCTCCTACAAAGCAGTACTTC
>NA|TRBV7-2|few|TRBJ1-5
CASSLIGQLDQPQHF
TGTGCCAGCAGCTTAATTGGGCAGTTGGATCAGCCCCAGCATTTT
>NA|TRBV28|NA|TRBJ2-7
CASREVGPYEQYF
TGTGCCAGCAGAGAAGTGGGGCCCTACGAGCAGTACTTC
>NA|TRBV12-3/TRBV12-4|many|TRBJ2-3
CASSFGGFTDTQYF
TGTGCCAGCAGTTTTGGAGGCTTCACAGATACGCAGTATTTT
>NA|TRBV7-2|many|TRBJ2-1
CASSPDGGSYNEQFF
TGTGCCAGCAGCCCGGACGGGGGCTCCTACAATGAGCAGTTCTTC
>TRBD2|TRBV19|many|TRBJ2-1
CASSIVAGGPRSNEQFF
TGTGCCAGTAGTATCGTAGCGGGAGGGCCAAGATCCAATGAGCAGTTCTTC
>NA|TRBV12-3/TRBV12-4|many|TRBJ2-2
CASSLAPQDTGELFF
TGTGCCAGCAGTTTAGCCCCTCAAGACACCGGGGAGCTGTTTTTT
>NA|TRBV5-1|many|TRBJ1-2
CASSANTGMDGYTF
TGCGCCAGCAGCGCGAATACAGGGATGGATGGCTACACCTTC
>TRBD2|TRBV20-1|many|TRBJ2-7
CSPTSVSYEQYF
TGCAGCCCAACTAGCGTCTCCTACGAGCAGTACTTC
>TRBD2|TRBV7-2|many|TRBJ2-1
CASSSTSGNYNEQFF
TGTGCCAGCAGCTCTACTAGCGGGAATTACAATGAGCAGTTCTTC
>TRBD1|TRBV7-9|few|TRBJ2-1
CASSLSHTGVAYNEQFF
TGTGCCAGCAGTTTATCCCATACAGGGGTGGCCTACAATGAGCAGTTCTTC
>TRBD2|TRBV10-3|many|TRBJ2-5
CAISEGREETQYF
TGTGCCATCAGTGAGGGGAGGGAAGAGACCCAGTACTTC
>NA|TRBV2|few|TRBJ1-2
CASSDELHGYTF
TGTGCCAGCAGTGATGAGTTGCATGGCTACACCTTC
>NA|TRBV5-6|many|TRBJ1-6
CASSLGSYNSPLHF
TGTGCCAGCAGCTTGGGATCCTATAATTCACCCCTCCACTTT
>NA|TRBV20-1|many|TRBJ1-4
CSVRGGTNEKLFF
TGCAGTGTCCGGGGAGGGACTAATGAAAAACTGTTTTTT
>NA|TRBV5-1|many|TRBJ1-1
CASSLGPGEDTEAFF
TGCGCCAGCAGCTTGGGTCCAGGGGAGGACACTGAAGCTTTCTTT
>NA|TRBV6-2/TRBV6-3|many|TRBJ2-5
CASSPAPGRYQETQYF
TGTGCCAGCAGTCCAGCCCCGGGACGTTACCAAGAGACCCAGTACTTC
>TRBD1|TRBV27|NA|TRBJ2-6
CASGTGTGANVLTF
TGTGCCAGCGGGACAGGGACTGGGGCCAACGTCCTGACTTTC
>TRBD1|TRBV5-1|many|TRBJ1-1
CASSLGQRNTEAFF
TGTGCCAGCAGTTTGGGACAGAGGAACACTGAAGCTTTCTTT
>NA|TRBV6-2/TRBV6-3|few|TRBJ2-5
CASSYPGRGETQYF
TGTGCCAGCAGTTACCCGGGCAGGGGAGAGACCCAGTACTTC